These 9 T cell receptor beta chains were all obtained from the same sample, sequenced in a study of blood T cells in healthy people across ages. The authors ran a second PCR of roughly 7 to 11 cycles using a sample-barcoded 5' primer and a J-beta primer mix. MiXCR, applied by TCRdb to the 5' RACE reads, yields one record per CDR3 protein. The table has more than 1,000,000 distinct CDR3 sequences, under 30% seen once; the top ten hold approximately 0.71%. This sample was shared with a second study, whose subject was T cells of mothers and their children.

The sample was blood. These receptor sequences come from a girl aged 2-15 years in good health.

This chain joins TRBV2 and TRBJ2-7; TRBD1 matches at 8 bases. Looked up from germline, CDR1 is SNHLY and CDR2 is FYNNEI. With V trimmed by 6 bases and J by 5 bases, 9 bases remained unmatched. CDR3 length: 14 residues. DNA of the CDR3: TGTGCCAGCAGCCCTGAACTCAGGGGGCACGAGCAGTACTTC. It specifies CASSPELRGHEQYF.

This clonotype has more than one count but fewer than ten. The chain combines TRBV9 with TRBJ2-5, with D unclear. In germline, CDR1 is SGDLS, CDR2 YYNGEE. V was trimmed by 6 bases and J by 2 bases, leaving 11 bases between them. The CDR3 sequence is 13 residues long. The CDR3 sequence: CASKRGDQETQYF. CDR3 DNA: TGTGCCAGCAAGAGAGGAGATCAAGAGACCCAGTACTTC. Together with reference TRBV9 and TRBJ2-5, the CDR3 gives the full variable domain: DSGVTQTPKHLITATGQRVTLRCSPRSGDLSVYWYQQSLDQGLQFLIQYYNGEERAKGNILERFSAQQFPDLHSELNLSSLELGDSALYFCASKRGDQETQYFGPGTRLLVL.

The gene calls are TRBV2 and TRBJ2-7, with 7 nucleotides matching TRBD1. Germline CDR1 and CDR2: SNHLY and FYNNEI. V lost 6 bases and J lost 4; bases outside the gene matches: 12. This CDR3 has 15 residues. CDR3 bases: TGTGCCAGCAGGAAGGTAGAGGGGGCCCCATACGAGCAGTACTTC. Translating gives CASRKVEGAPYEQYF.

This clonotype was observed a few times. This chain joins TRBV29-1 and TRBJ2-1, with TRBD1 matching 9 bases. The V segment lost 7 bases and the J segment 8 bases; nucleotides outside the gene matches: 9. In germline, CDR1 is SQVTM, CDR2 ANQGSEA. The CDR3 spans 13 residues. The DNA for the CDR3 is TGCAGCGCCCGACAGGGGGTAGTCGATGAGCAGTTCTTC. It codes for CSARQGVVDEQFF.

This clonotype turned up a few times. The junction departs from the called germline gene at one end, perhaps through a read error. V gene TRBV7-2 combines with J gene TRBJ1-1; D ambiguous. Germline lookup yields CDR1 SGHTA and CDR2 FQGNSA. This CDR3 is 13 amino acids long. Here the CDR3 DNA reads TGTGCCGGCAGCTTAAGGTCGAACACTGAAGCTTTCTTT. Translating gives CAGSLRSNTEAFF.

The sample holds a few counts of this clonotype. This sequence joins TRBV29-1 and TRBJ2-1, with TRBD2 matching 8 bases. J gave up 4 bases and V 4 bases, and 3 bases lay outside the gene matches. CDR1 is SQVTM and CDR2 is ANQGSEA in the germline V gene. This CDR3 has 13 residues. The chain's CDR3 is CSVVRGGYNEQFF. CDR3 DNA sequence: TGCAGCGTTGTACGGGGGGGGTACAATGAGCAGTTCTTC.

This clonotype was recorded many times. J is TRBJ2-5 and V is TRBV9, with TRBD1 as a possible D gene (6 bases). The length of the CDR3 is 13 residues. The V gene lost 4 bases and the J gene lost 3 bases, with 10 bases spanning the gap. Germline values: CDR1 SGDLS, CDR2 YYNGEE. This chain's CDR3 is CASSTGWEETQYF. The CDR3 coding sequence is TGTGCCAGCAGCACAGGGTGGGAAGAGACCCAGTACTTC.

The chain recombines TRBV12-3 or TRBV12-4 with TRBJ2-5; 10 nucleotides line up with TRBD2. The end of the DNA is better explained by TRBJ2-1, so the J call may be wrong. The length of the CDR3 is 15 residues. The DNA for the CDR3 is TGTGCCAGCAGTGACGGGACTAGCGTGGGGAATGAGCAGTTCTTC. This encodes CASSDGTSVGNEQFF.

This clonotype was detected a few times. The chain uses TRBV11-2 and TRBJ2-5, with D perhaps given as TRBD1 or TRBD2 (6 bases each). The DNA end lines up better with TRBJ2-7; the J call may be wrong. The CDR3 length is 14 residues. Per the germline V gene, CDR1 is SGHAT and CDR2 is FQNNGV. This CDR3 reads CASSRGQAFYEQYF. CDR3 in DNA: TGTGCCAGCAGCCGGGGGCAGGCCTTCTACGAGCAGTACTTC.